Reported below is one T cell receptor beta chain. Profiling relied on immunoSEQ multiplex PCR, and the TCRdb table lists in-frame clones only, not all of them. The table has 450,000 to 500,000 clones, roughly nine tenths seen once. Trimming took off 1 base at V and 4 bases at J, with 7 bases between the two ends. The CDR3 spans 14 residues. Germline CDR1 LNHDA, CDR2 SQIVND (reference sequence). This sample is part of a study of blood T cell repertoires in COVID-19. V and J are TRBV19 and TRBJ2-2, with D perhaps TRBD2 (5 bases). The source is a woman aged 55-70 years who had recovered from COVID-19. Input material: PBMCs or T cells enriched from blood (not recorded which). The CDR3 region is CASSIGGPTGELFF. The CDR3 bases are TGTGCCAGTAGTATAGGAGGGCCCACCGGGGAGCTGTTTTTT.